This TCR beta chain is drawn from a study of blood T cell repertoires in COVID-19. At the level of the study: Sources were T cells, B-cell-depleted T cells, or PBMCs; the material itself was cDNA or gDNA.

CDR1 and CDR2 (germline): MNHEY, SVGEGT. This CDR3 comprises 15 residues. V lost 6 bases and J lost 3, with 14 bases in between. Authors' methods: Scientists estimated how many nucleated cells there were by amplifying reference gene primers. TCRdb keeps only in-frame clones here, not all; method: immunoSEQ multiplex PCR. For V, J and clone size, that table is used; D and trimming come from the DNA. The repertoire includes 25,000 to 30,000 clones, 84% of them detected once, and approximately 15% sits in the top ten. This receptor was taken from a man aged 70 or older with active COVID-19. This chain uses TRBV6-2 or TRBV6-3 with TRBJ1-4; TRBD1 is a possible D gene (5 bases). Sequencing used peripheral blood. CDR3: CASSPSGASNEKLFF. The CDR3 DNA is TGTGCCAGCAGCCCATCTGGGGCGTCTAATGAAAAACTGTTTTTT.